The 4 T cell receptor beta chains below all came from one sample that was sequenced in a study of T-cell memory formation after mild COVID-19. TCRdb re-called the 5' RACE reads through MiXCR, storing one row per CDR3 protein. Of fewer than 650,000 distinct CDR3 sequences listed, 20% to 25% were seen once; the top ten hold around 7.7%. The sequenced sample was PBMCs or a T cell subset sorted from them (not recorded which). These receptors were taken from an adult woman who had mild COVID-19 (a few samples of this study predate the infection). Cell type and time point are not known.

This chain connects TRBV29-1 to TRBJ2-2, with TRBD1 matching over 8 bases. The J segment lost 0 bases and the V segment lost 5 bases, leaving 2 bases of the junction unmatched. The CDR3 consists of 14 residues. Germline lookup yields CDR1 SQVTM and CDR2 ANQGSEA. The CDR3 DNA follows: TGCAGCGTTCCGACAGGGGCGAACACCGGGGAGCTGTTTTTT. It encodes CSVPTGANTGELFF.

A few counts support this clonotype. The CDR3 DNA reads as TGTGCCACCAGTGAGACACCCGAGGTCCAAGAGACCCAGTACTTC. It is translated as CATSETPEVQETQYF. The chain uses TRBV24-1 and TRBJ2-5, with D unclear. The CDR3 spans 15 residues. Germline V gene sequence: CDR1 KGHDR, CDR2 SFDVKD. Trimming cost V 4 bases and J 1 base, with 12 bases left between them.

In its sample, this clonotype was seen many times. The rearrangement joins TRBV5-4 to TRBJ2-3; D possibly matches TRBD1 or TRBD2 (5 bases each). The V gene's germline CDR1 is SGHNT and CDR2 YYREEE (reference sequence). The CDR3 runs 14 residues. Trimming took 4 bases from V and 1 from J, leaving 10 bases between them. Here the CDR3 reads CASSGRDRTDTQYF. DNA of the CDR3: TGTGCCAGCAGCGGCCGGGACCGCACAGATACGCAGTATTTT.

This chain uses TRBV19 with TRBJ2-3; a weak D match, TRBD2 (6 bases). V was pared by 6 bases and J by 2 bases, with 12 bases between. Germline assignment: CDR1 LNHDA and CDR2 SQIVND (reference sequence). The CDR3 is 14 amino acids. CDR3 sequence: CASRSGLYTDTQYF. In nucleotides, the CDR3 is TGTGCCAGTAGGTCGGGACTGTACACAGATACGCAGTATTTT.